Presented here are 19 T cell receptor beta chains from one specimen sequenced in a study of identical twins. TCRdb passed the 5' RACE reads through MiXCR, listing each CDR3 protein once. Of hundreds of thousands of distinct CDR3 sequences in the sample, over 12% were seen once. Sequencing used memory (CD45RO+) T cells sorted from blood. The receptors stem from a woman aged 18-29 years in good health.

This clonotype has ten or more counts. V usage is TRBV6-2 or TRBV6-3 and J usage is TRBJ2-5, with D unclear. Germline CDR1 and CDR2: MNHEY and SVGEGT. There are 13 residues in the CDR3. V was pared by 3 bases and J by 3 bases, with 8 bases between. The CDR3 region has the DNA TGTGCCAGCAGTTATGCAGTGGAAGAGACCCAGTACTTC. As protein: CASSYAVEETQYF.

This chain uses TRBV5-1 with TRBJ2-5; no clear D gene. This CDR3 is built from 12 residues. Germline CDR1 is SGHRS and CDR2 is YFSETQ. Trimming cost V 0 bases and J 5 bases, with 5 bases left between them. The CDR3 DNA reads TGCGCCAGCAGCTTGGACTGGGAGACCCAGTACTTC. This sequence encodes CASSLDWETQYF.

This chain joins TRBV7-9 and TRBJ2-7, with D perhaps TRBD1 (6 bases). This CDR3 region has 15 residues. Per the germline V gene, CDR1 is SEHNR and CDR2 is FQNEAQ (reference sequence). V gave up 0 bases and J gave up 7 bases, with 16 bases separating them. The CDR3 DNA reads as TGTGCCAGCAGCTTAGCCCTTGGGGGCCCGCCAGAGCAGTACTTC. It yields the protein CASSLALGGPPEQYF.

Only a few counts were recorded for this clonotype. The gene calls are TRBV2 and TRBJ2-5; D ambiguous. The length of the CDR3 is 12 residues. Germline V gene sequence: CDR1 SNHLY, CDR2 FYNNEI. Trimming cost V 5 bases and J 7 bases, with 11 bases left between them. Here the CDR3 reads CASSLGSGTQYF. The DNA of the CDR3 is TGTGCCAGCAGTTTGGGGTCAGGGACCCAGTACTTC.

This clonotype was observed a few times. The chain recombines TRBV20-1 with TRBJ2-3; tentatively, D is TRBD1 (6 bases). The V gene's germline CDR1 is DFQATT and CDR2 SNEGSKA (reference sequence). CDR3 length: 14 residues. V was cut by 6 bases and J by 0 bases, with 13 bases left in between. The CDR3 loop is CSAINRASTDTQYF. The DNA of the CDR3 is TGCAGTGCCATCAACAGGGCCAGCACAGATACGCAGTATTTT.

This clonotype was detected only a few times. This sequence joins TRBV30 and TRBJ1-4; no firm D call. The CDR3 length is 12 residues. V lost 1 base, J lost 8 bases, and 8 bases lay in between. Germline V CDR1 and CDR2: GTSNPN, SVGIG (reference sequence). This chain's CDR3 is CAWSGAFEKLFF. For the CDR3, the DNA is TGTGCCTGGAGTGGAGCCTTCGAAAAACTGTTTTTT.

In its sample, this clonotype was seen a few times. The chain has TRBV20-1 and TRBJ1-1; possibly TRBD1 for D (6 bases). Trimming stripped 6 bases from V and 0 bases from J, with 17 bases between. The CDR3 length is 15 residues. Germline V gives CDR1 DFQATT, CDR2 SNEGSKA (reference sequence). CDR3 residues: CSAPKAGAMNTEAFF. In DNA, the CDR3 is TGCAGTGCCCCTAAGGCAGGGGCCATGAACACTGAAGCTTTCTTT.

The gene calls are TRBV5-4 and TRBJ2-3; 8 bases are shared with TRBD2. V trimming: 5 bases; J trimming: 6 bases; junction bases outside the gene matches: 14. From germline, CDR1 is SGHNT and CDR2 YYREEE (reference sequence). This CDR3 comprises 16 residues. The CDR3 coding sequence is TGTGCCAGCAGGGACCCTTCCCGGGGGGGATCGGATACGCAGTATTTT. It yields the protein CASRDPSRGGSDTQYF. Full variable domain (remainder filled in from reference TRBV5-4 and TRBJ2-3): ETGVTQSPTHLIKTRGQQVTLRCSSQSGHNTVSWYQQALGQGPQFIFQYYREEENGRGNFPPRFSGLQFPNYSSELNVNALELDDSALYLCASRDPSRGGSDTQYFGPGTRLTVL.

Ten or more counts support this clonotype. The rearrangement links TRBV12-3 or TRBV12-4 to TRBJ2-7, with D tentatively TRBD2 (6 bases). CDR3 size: 14 residues. The ends were cut back, 5 bases at V and 3 bases at J, with 14 bases in the middle. The DNA for the CDR3 is TGTGCCAGCAGTCTCGCGGGACGGAACTACGAGCAGTACTTC. This translates into CASSLAGRNYEQYF.

Only a few counts were recorded for this clonotype. The CDR3 region has the DNA TGTGCCAGCTGGGGGAGCCAAGAGACCCAGTACTTC. Its translation: CASWGSQETQYF. The rearrangement links TRBV7-9 to TRBJ2-5, with D possibly called TRBD1 or TRBD2 (5 bases each). CDR3 size: 12 residues. V was cut by 8 bases and J by 1 base, with 8 bases left in between. Germline CDR1 SEHNR, CDR2 FQNEAQ (reference sequence).

This clonotype was observed at least ten times. The rearrangement joins TRBV20-1 to TRBJ2-7; D may be TRBD1 or TRBD2 (5 bases each). The CDR3 loop spans 13 amino acids. Germline V lookup: CDR1 DFQATT, CDR2 SNEGSKA (reference sequence). The V gene lost 0 bases and the J gene lost 6 bases, with 12 bases spanning the gap. The CDR3 bases are TGCAGTGCTAGAGATCGGGGTAGGGGCGAGCAGTACTTC. Protein product: CSARDRGRGEQYF.

The chain combines TRBV7-2 with TRBJ1-1, with D possibly matching TRBD1 (5 bases). CDR1 is SGHTA and CDR2 is FQGNSA in the germline V gene. CDR3 length: 15 residues. V lost 1 base to trimming and J lost 8 bases, with 17 bases between them. The CDR3 loop reads CASSLGAGRFGEAFF. Here the CDR3 DNA reads TGTGCCAGCAGCTTAGGAGCAGGGAGATTCGGGGAAGCTTTCTTT.

The chain uses TRBV10-1 and TRBJ2-1; tentatively, D is TRBD2 (5 bases). Germline lookup yields CDR1 WNHNN and CDR2 SYGVQD (reference sequence). The CDR3 length is 13 residues. The V end was cut by 5 bases, the J end by 6 bases, with 11 bases between. CDR3 residues: CASSSGLLNEQFF. CDR3 sequence (DNA): TGCGCCAGCAGTTCCGGACTCCTCAATGAGCAGTTCTTC.

This clonotype appeared a few times. This chain links TRBV25-1 with TRBJ2-3; D perhaps matches TRBD1 (5 bases). The V gene's germline CDR1 is MGHDK and CDR2 SYGVNS. This CDR3 has 14 residues. Trimming removed 6 bases at V and 6 bases at J, with 16 bases between. CDR3 protein: CASREQGYGDTQYF. CDR3 DNA sequence: TGTGCCAGCAGGGAGCAGGGATACGGCGATACGCAGTATTTT.

CDR3 sequence (DNA): TGTGCCAGCAGCTTGATCTGGGATTCCGAAAAACTGTTTTTT. Translating it yields CASSLIWDSEKLFF. The J gene is TRBJ1-4, the V gene TRBV5-5; no definite D call. Trimming removed 1 base at V and 8 bases at J, with 12 bases between. There are 14 residues in the CDR3. In germline, CDR1 is SGHKS, CDR2 YYEKEE (reference sequence).

This chain joins TRBV7-2 and TRBJ2-3; D is uncertain. The CDR3 is 14 residues long. V lost 0 bases, J lost 4 bases, and 8 bases lay in between. Per germline, CDR1 SGHTA and CDR2 FQGNSA. CDR3 protein: CASSLAGVADTQYF. CDR3 DNA: TGTGCCAGCAGCTTAGCGGGTGTGGCAGATACGCAGTATTTT.

The rearrangement joins TRBV7-3 to TRBJ2-1; a possible D gene is TRBD2 (7 bases). Germline CDR1 SGHTA, CDR2 FQGTGA. This CDR3 contains 14 residues. Trimming shortened V by 5 bases and J by 5 bases, and 13 bases separated the two germline ends. This CDR3 reads CASSAKGGDNEQFF. The CDR3 DNA reads as TGTGCCAGCAGCGCCAAGGGGGGGGACAATGAGCAGTTCTTC. The whole variable domain, filled in from reference TRBV7-3 and TRBJ2-1, reads GAGVSQTPSNKVTEKGKYVELRCDPISGHTALYWYRQSLGQGPEFLIYFQGTGAADDSGLPNDRFFAVRPEGSVSTLKIQRTERGDSAVYLCASSAKGGDNEQFFGPGTRLTVL.

This clonotype was counted only a few times. The chain combines TRBV6-2 or TRBV6-3 with TRBJ1-6, with D hard to call. The CDR3 runs to 14 residues. V was cut by 6 bases and J by 7 bases, with 13 bases left in between. The germline CDR1 and CDR2 sequences are MNHEY and SVGEGT. The CDR3 is CASRPGIINSPLHF. The CDR3 nucleotides read TGTGCCAGCAGGCCCGGGATCATAAATTCACCCCTCCACTTT.

The chain links TRBV28 to TRBJ2-5; D ambiguous. Trimming shortened V by 7 bases and J by 5 bases, and 14 bases separated the two germline ends. Germline V lookup: CDR1 MDHEN, CDR2 SYDVKM. The CDR3 is made up of 13 amino acids. CDR3 coding DNA: TGTGCCAGCACCTTACAAGGAGAGGAGACCCAGTACTTC. This encodes CASTLQGEETQYF.